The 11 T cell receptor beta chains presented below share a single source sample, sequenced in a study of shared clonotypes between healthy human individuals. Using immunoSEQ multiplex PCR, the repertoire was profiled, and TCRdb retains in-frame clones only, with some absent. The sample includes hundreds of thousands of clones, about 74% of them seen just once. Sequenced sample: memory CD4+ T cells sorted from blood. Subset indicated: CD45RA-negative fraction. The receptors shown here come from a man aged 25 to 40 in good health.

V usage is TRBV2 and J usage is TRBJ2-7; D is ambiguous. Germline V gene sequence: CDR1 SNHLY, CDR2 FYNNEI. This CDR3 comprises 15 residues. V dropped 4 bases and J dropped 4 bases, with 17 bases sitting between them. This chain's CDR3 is CASSAAARKTYEQYF. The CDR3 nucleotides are TGTGCCAGCAGTGCAGCCGCTAGGAAGACATACGAGCAGTACTTC.

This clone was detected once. CDR3 in DNA: TGTGCCAGCAGCTTGGGGCTAGCGAACAATGAGCAGTTCTTC. Its translation: CASSLGLANNEQFF. V usage is TRBV5-4 and J usage is TRBJ2-1; D might be TRBD2 (6 bases). This CDR3 is built from 14 residues. CDR1 SGHNT and CDR2 YYREEE come from the germline V gene (reference sequence). V dropped 0 bases and J dropped 5 bases, with 9 bases sitting between them. The complete variable domain, with remaining parts taken from reference TRBV5-4 and TRBJ2-1, reads ETGVTQSPTHLIKTRGQQVTLRCSSQSGHNTVSWYQQALGQGPQFIFQYYREEENGRGNFPPRFSGLQFPNYSSELNVNALELDDSALYLCASSLGLANNEQFFGPGTRLTVL.

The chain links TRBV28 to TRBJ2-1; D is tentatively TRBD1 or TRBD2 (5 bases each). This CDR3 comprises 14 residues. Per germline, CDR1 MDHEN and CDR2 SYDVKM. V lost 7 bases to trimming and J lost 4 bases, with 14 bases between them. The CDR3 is CASIGSGLYNEQFF. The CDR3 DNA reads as TGTGCCAGCATAGGGTCGGGGCTTTACAATGAGCAGTTCTTC. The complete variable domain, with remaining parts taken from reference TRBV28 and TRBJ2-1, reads DVKVTQSSRYLVKRTGEKVFLECVQDMDHENMFWYRQDPGLGLRLIYFSYDVKMKEKGDIPEGYSVSREKKERFSLILESASTNQTSMYLCASIGSGLYNEQFFGPGTRLTVL.

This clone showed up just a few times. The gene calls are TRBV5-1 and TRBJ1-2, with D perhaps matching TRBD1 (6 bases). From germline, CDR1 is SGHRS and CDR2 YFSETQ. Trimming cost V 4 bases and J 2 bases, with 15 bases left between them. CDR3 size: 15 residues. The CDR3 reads CASSGGTPKNYGYTF. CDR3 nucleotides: TGCGCCAGCAGCGGCGGGACACCTAAGAACTATGGCTACACCTTC.

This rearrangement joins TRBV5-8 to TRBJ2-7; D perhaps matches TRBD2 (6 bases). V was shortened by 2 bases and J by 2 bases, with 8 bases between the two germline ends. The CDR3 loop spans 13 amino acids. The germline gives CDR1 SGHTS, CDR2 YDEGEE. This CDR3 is CASSLWGAYEQYF. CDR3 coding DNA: TGTGCCAGCAGCTTATGGGGGGCCTACGAGCAGTACTTC. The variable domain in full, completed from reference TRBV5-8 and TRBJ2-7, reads EAGVTQSPTHLIKTRGQQATLRCSPISGHTSVYWYQQALGLGLQFLLWYDEGEERNRGNFPPRFSGRQFPNYSSELNVNALELEDSALYLCASSLWGAYEQYFGPGTRLTVT.

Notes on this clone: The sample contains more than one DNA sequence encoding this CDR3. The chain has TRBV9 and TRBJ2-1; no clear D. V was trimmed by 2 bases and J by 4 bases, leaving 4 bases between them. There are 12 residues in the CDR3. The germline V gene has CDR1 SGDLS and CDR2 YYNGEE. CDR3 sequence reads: CASSVGYNEQFF. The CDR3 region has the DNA TGTGCCAGCAGCGTTGGATACAATGAGCAGTTCTTC.

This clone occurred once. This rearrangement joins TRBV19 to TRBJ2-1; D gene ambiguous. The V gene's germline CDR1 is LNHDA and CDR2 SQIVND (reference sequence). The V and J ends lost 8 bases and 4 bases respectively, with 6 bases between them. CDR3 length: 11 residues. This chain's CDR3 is CASQTYNEQFF. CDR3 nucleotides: TGTGCCAGTCAGACGTACAATGAGCAGTTCTTC.

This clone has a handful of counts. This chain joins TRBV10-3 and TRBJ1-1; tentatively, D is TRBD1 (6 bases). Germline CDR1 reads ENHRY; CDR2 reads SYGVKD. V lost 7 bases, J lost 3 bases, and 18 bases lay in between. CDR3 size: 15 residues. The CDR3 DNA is TGTGCCATCACTAGGGAGAGGGGGTTGCACACTGAAGCTTTCTTT. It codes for CAITRERGLHTEAFF.

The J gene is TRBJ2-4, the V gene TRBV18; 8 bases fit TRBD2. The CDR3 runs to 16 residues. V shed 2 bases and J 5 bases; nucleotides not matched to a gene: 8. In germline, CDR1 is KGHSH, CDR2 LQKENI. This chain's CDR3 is CASSPSRTSSQNIQYF. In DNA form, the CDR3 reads TGTGCCAGCTCACCAAGTAGGACTAGCAGCCAAAACATTCAGTACTTC.

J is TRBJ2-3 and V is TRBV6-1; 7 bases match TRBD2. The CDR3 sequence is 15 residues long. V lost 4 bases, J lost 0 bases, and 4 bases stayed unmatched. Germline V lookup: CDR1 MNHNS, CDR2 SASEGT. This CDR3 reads CASSALAASTDTQYF. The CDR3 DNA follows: TGTGCCAGCAGTGCCCTAGCGGCTAGCACAGATACGCAGTATTTT.

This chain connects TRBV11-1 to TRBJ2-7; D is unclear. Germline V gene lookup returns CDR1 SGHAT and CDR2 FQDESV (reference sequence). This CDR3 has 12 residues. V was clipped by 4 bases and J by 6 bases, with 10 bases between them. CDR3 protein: CASSSYLGEQYF. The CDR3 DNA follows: TGTGCCAGCAGCTCGTACCTAGGCGAGCAGTACTTC. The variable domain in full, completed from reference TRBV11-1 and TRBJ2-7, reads EAEVAQSPRYKITEKSQAVAFWCDPISGHATLYWYRQILGQGPELLVQFQDESVVDDSQLPKDRFSAERLKGVDSTLKIQPAELGDSAMYLCASSSYLGEQYFGPGTRLTVT.